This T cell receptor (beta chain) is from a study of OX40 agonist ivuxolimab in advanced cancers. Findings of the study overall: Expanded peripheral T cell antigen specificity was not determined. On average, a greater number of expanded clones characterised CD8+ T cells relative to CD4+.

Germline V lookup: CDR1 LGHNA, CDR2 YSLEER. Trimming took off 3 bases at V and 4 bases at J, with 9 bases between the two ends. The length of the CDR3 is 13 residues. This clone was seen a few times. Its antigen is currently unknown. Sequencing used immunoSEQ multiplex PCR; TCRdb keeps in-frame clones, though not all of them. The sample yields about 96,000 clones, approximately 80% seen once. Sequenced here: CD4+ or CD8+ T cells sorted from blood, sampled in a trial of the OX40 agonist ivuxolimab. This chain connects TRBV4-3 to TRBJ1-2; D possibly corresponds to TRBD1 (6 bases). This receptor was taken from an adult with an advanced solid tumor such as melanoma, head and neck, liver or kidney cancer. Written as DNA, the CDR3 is TGCGCCAGCAGCCACGAACAGGGCTATGGCTACACCTTC. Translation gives CASSHEQGYGYTF.